The 32 T cell receptor beta chains reported below all come from one sample, sequenced in a study of shared clonotypes between healthy human individuals. The table came from immunoSEQ multiplex PCR; TCRdb's copy has only in-frame clones and leaves some out. The table lists 600,000 to 750,000 clones, about 92% of them singletons. Sequencing was done on a sample of memory CD8+ T cells from PBMCs. Specified subset: CD45RO+ cells pooled with CCR7-negative TemRA cells. These receptors came from a man between 18 and 35 years old in good health. Some clones in this sample may be carry-over from other donors' samples.

The table lists this clone with a count of one. The chain has TRBV7-9 and TRBJ2-7, with D unclear. There are 16 residues in the CDR3. Trimming pared 5 bases from V and 0 bases from J, leaving 17 bases between. CDR1 and CDR2 (germline): SEHNR, FQNEAQ (reference sequence). The CDR3 here is CASSPLRISDSYEQYF. In DNA form, the CDR3 reads TGTGCCAGCAGCCCACTCAGAATCTCTGACTCCTACGAGCAGTACTTC.

V and J are TRBV7-9 and TRBJ1-3; 7 nucleotides align to TRBD1. The CDR3 is 14 amino acids. Germline CDR1 is SEHNR and CDR2 is FQNEAQ (reference sequence). J was trimmed by 3 bases and V by 5 bases; bases with no gene match: 4. In DNA form, the CDR3 reads TGTGCCAGCAGCCCTACAGGGGATGGAAACACCATATATTTT. This translates into CASSPTGDGNTIYF.

This chain joins TRBV27 and TRBJ2-1; D is undetermined. The CDR3 sequence is 14 residues long. The V gene's germline CDR1 is MNHEY and CDR2 SMNVEV (reference sequence). The germline V and J ends were trimmed by 5 bases and 7 bases, with 15 bases remaining between them. The CDR3 DNA reads as TGTGCCAGCAGTACCCTGAATATCGTTAATGAGCAGTTCTTC. This translates into CASSTLNIVNEQFF.

The chain joins TRBV25-1 to TRBJ2-5; no reliable D call. CDR3 size: 14 residues. V dropped 8 bases and J dropped 4 bases, with 17 bases sitting between them. The germline V gene encodes CDR1 MGHDK and CDR2 SYGVNS. CDR3 DNA: TGTGCCAGCCCGGAGCTTGGTGCGAGAGAGACCCAGTACTTC. This sequence encodes CASPELGARETQYF.

Only one count was recorded for this clone. The chain uses TRBV7-9 and TRBJ1-1, with TRBD1 as a possible D gene (5 bases). The V end lost 2 bases, the J end lost 5 bases, and 9 bases lay between the germline ends. CDR1 and CDR2 (germline): SEHNR, FQNEAQ (reference sequence). This CDR3 region has 13 residues. The CDR3 coding sequence is TGTGCCAGCAGCTTACCAGGGAGGACTGAAGCTTTCTTT. Its translation is CASSLPGRTEAFF. Variable domain in full (rest from reference TRBV7-9 and TRBJ1-1): DTGVSQNPRHKITKRGQNVTFRCDPISEHNRLYWYRQTLGQGPEFLTYFQNEAQLEKSRLLSDRFSAERPKGSFSTLEIQRTEQGDSAMYLCASSLPGRTEAFFGQGTRLTVV.

The rearrangement links TRBV11-2 to TRBJ2-7, with D maybe TRBD2 (6 bases). Trimming removed 3 bases at V and 3 bases at J, with 12 bases between. The CDR3 contains 14 residues. Germline V gives CDR1 SGHAT, CDR2 FQNNGV. CDR3 region: CASSFGGGVYEQYF. In DNA form, the CDR3 reads TGTGCCAGCAGCTTTGGTGGAGGGGTCTACGAGCAGTACTTC.

The chain recombines TRBV5-6 with TRBJ2-3; 10 bases line up with TRBD1. Trimming took 4 bases from V and 3 from J; bases not matched to a gene: 5. Germline V gives CDR1 SGHDT, CDR2 YYEEEE. There are 15 residues in the CDR3. In DNA, the CDR3 is TGTGCCAGCAGCGGAGGGACAGGGGTTACAGATACGCAGTATTTT. Its translation is CASSGGTGVTDTQYF.

This sequence joins TRBV15 and TRBJ2-1, with 7 bases fitting TRBD2. The germline CDR1 and CDR2 sequences are LNHNV and YYDKDF (reference sequence). The CDR3 covers 16 residues. Losses at the gene ends were 0 bases for V and 4 bases for J; bases not matched to a gene: 6. As DNA, the CDR3 is TGTGCCACCAGCAGAGACCCGACTAGCCCATACAATGAGCAGTTCTTC. Amino acid sequence: CATSRDPTSPYNEQFF.

This rearrangement joins TRBV28 to TRBJ2-3; 10 nucleotides line up with TRBD2. Germline V lookup: CDR1 MDHEN, CDR2 SYDVKM. This CDR3 contains 15 residues. The V gene end was trimmed by 5 bases and the J gene end by 6 bases; junction bases not matched to a gene: 8. The DNA for the CDR3 is TGTGCCAGCAGTGCCGGACTAGCGGCACGTGATACGCAGTATTTT. The encoded protein is CASSAGLAARDTQYF.

The CDR3: CASSESGGGSYNEQFF. The CDR3 DNA is TGTGCCAGCAGTGAAAGTGGAGGAGGCTCCTACAATGAGCAGTTCTTC. The chain links TRBV2 to TRBJ2-1; tentative D call: TRBD2 (5 bases). Trimming pared 2 bases from V and 0 bases from J, leaving 11 bases between. This CDR3 has 16 amino acids. CDR1 and CDR2 from the germline V gene are SNHLY and FYNNEI.

On this clone: This specimen includes other DNA sequences encoding the same CDR3. The CDR3 coding sequence is TGTGCCAGCAGCCCAGGCCCCTACGAGCAGTACTTC. This gives the protein CASSPGPYEQYF. The rearrangement joins TRBV11-2 to TRBJ2-7; D gene ambiguous. CDR1 is SGHAT and CDR2 is FQNNGV in the germline V gene. This CDR3 spans 12 amino acids. V shed 5 bases and J shed 2 bases, with 7 bases lying between them.

This clone was observed a single time. Within the sample, other DNA sequences also encode this same CDR3. V is TRBV27 and J is TRBJ2-2; D uncertain. The CDR3 sequence is 14 residues long. Germline-derived CDR1 and CDR2 are MNHEY and SMNVEV (reference sequence). Trimming cost V 3 bases and J 0 bases, with 5 bases left between them. The CDR3 DNA reads TGTGCCAGCAGTTTGTCACCGAACACCGGGGAGCTGTTTTTT. Translation gives CASSLSPNTGELFF.

This clone was picked up one time. The J gene is TRBJ1-1, the V gene TRBV7-9; D perhaps matches TRBD1 (6 bases). Germline CDR1 reads SEHNR; CDR2 reads FQNEAQ (reference sequence). Trimming removed 4 bases at V and 11 bases at J, with 26 bases between. The CDR3 totals 16 residues. For the CDR3, the DNA is TGTGCCAGCAGCTCACTTACGTGGGGGCCCGAGGGTTGGGCTTTCTTT. Its translation: CASSSLTWGPEGWAFF.

The chain is built from TRBV19 and TRBJ1-5, with 12 nucleotides matching TRBD1. Trimming at V came to 2 bases and at J to 7 bases, leaving 15 bases not matched to a gene. Germline values: CDR1 LNHDA, CDR2 SQIVND (reference sequence). The CDR3 runs 19 residues. The CDR3 loop reads CASSIPRNRDRGRNQPQHF. Written as DNA, the CDR3 is TGTGCCAGTAGTATACCCCGAAACCGGGACAGGGGGCGGAACCAGCCCCAGCATTTT.

The V gene is TRBV6-5, the J gene TRBJ1-2; 7 bases align to TRBD1. The CDR3 extends over 16 amino acids. With 1 base clipped from V and 8 bases from J, the junction kept 13 bases outside the gene matches. Germline CDR1 and CDR2: MNHEY and SVGAGI. The CDR3 sequence: CASSYYGEGAARGYTF. The CDR3 DNA is TGTGCCAGCAGTTACTACGGGGAGGGGGCTGCGAGAGGCTACACCTTC.

This chain links TRBV9 with TRBJ1-2, with a possible D match to TRBD1 (5 bases). Trimming cost V 2 bases and J 8 bases, with 10 bases left between them. The CDR3 runs to 12 residues. CDR1 and CDR2 from the germline V gene are SGDLS and YYNGEE. CDR3 coding DNA: TGTGCCAGCAGCGTCGACGAGGGGGGCTACACCTTC. Translating gives CASSVDEGGYTF. The whole variable domain, filled in from reference TRBV9 and TRBJ1-2, reads DSGVTQTPKHLITATGQRVTLRCSPRSGDLSVYWYQQSLDQGLQFLIQYYNGEERAKGNILERFSAQQFPDLHSELNLSSLELGDSALYFCASSVDEGGYTFGSGTRLTVV.

This chain connects TRBV4-3 to TRBJ2-3; tentatively, D is TRBD2 (6 bases). V was clipped by 0 bases and J by 10 bases, with 11 bases between them. The CDR3 is 13 amino acids. Germline V CDR1 and CDR2: LGHNA, YSLEER. The CDR3 loop is CASSQDLSGPQYF. CDR3 nucleotides: TGCGCCAGCAGCCAAGATCTCAGCGGGCCGCAGTATTTT.

V gene TRBV2 combines with J gene TRBJ2-1, with 7 bases identical to TRBD2. Losses at the gene ends were 7 bases for V and 15 bases for J; bases not matched to a gene: 18. Germline V lookup: CDR1 SNHLY, CDR2 FYNNEI. This CDR3 spans 14 amino acids. CDR3 region: CASTRGTNTKKRFF. In nucleotides, the CDR3 is TGTGCCAGCACTCGTGGGACTAACACGAAGAAGCGGTTCTTC.

This chain connects TRBV29-1 to TRBJ1-2; TRBD1 might be the D (6 bases). This CDR3 region has 12 residues. V was pared by 3 bases and J by 8 bases, with 13 bases between. Per germline, CDR1 SQVTM and CDR2 ANQGSEA. CDR3 nucleotide sequence: TGCAGCGTTGATCTGGGGGCGGGAGGCTACACCTTC. It encodes CSVDLGAGGYTF.

The chain couples TRBV7-8 to TRBJ1-2; 7 positions agree with TRBD1. The CDR3 spans 14 residues. J was trimmed by 5 bases and V by 1 base; bases with no gene match: 4. Germline CDR1 reads SGHVS; CDR2 reads FQNEAQ. CDR3 in amino acids: CASSLVSGGYGYTF. The CDR3 bases are TGTGCCAGCAGCTTAGTTTCAGGGGGGTATGGCTACACCTTC.

The chain couples TRBV7-6 to TRBJ2-3, with D unclear. V was shortened by 0 bases and J by 2 bases, with 6 bases between the two germline ends. Germline V gene data show CDR1 as SGHVS and CDR2 as FNYEAQ. The CDR3 is 14 amino acids. The CDR3 sequence: CASSLAGPTDTQYF. The CDR3 region has the DNA TGTGCCAGCAGCTTAGCCGGGCCCACAGATACGCAGTATTTT.

The gene calls are TRBV10-3 and TRBJ2-2; 13 bases are a match to TRBD2. This CDR3 spans 18 amino acids. Trimming removed 0 bases from V and 1 base from J; junction bases left unmatched: 2. Germline loops: CDR1 ENHRY, CDR2 SYGVKD. CDR3 residues: CAISESLAGGKNTGELFF. CDR3 coding DNA: TGTGCCATCAGTGAGTCACTAGCGGGAGGGAAGAACACCGGGGAGCTGTTTTTT.

This chain uses TRBV28 with TRBJ2-7, with unresolved D. CDR1 and CDR2 (germline): MDHEN, SYDVKM. This CDR3 spans 14 amino acids. V shed 5 bases and J shed 1 base, with 12 bases lying between them. The CDR3 DNA is TGTGCCAGCAGTGGACGGAGTTTTTCCTACGAGCAGTACTTC. Amino acid sequence: CASSGRSFSYEQYF.

The chain links TRBV19 to TRBJ2-3; 8 bases agree with TRBD2. The V gene's germline CDR1 is LNHDA and CDR2 SQIVND (reference sequence). The CDR3 has 15 residues. The J segment lost 0 bases and the V segment lost 4 bases, leaving 3 bases of the junction unmatched. CDR3 DNA sequence: TGTGCCAGTAGTAGCGGGGGGACTAGCACAGATACGCAGTATTTT. Residues: CASSSGGTSTDTQYF.

This chain uses TRBV27 with TRBJ2-1; 9 nucleotides align to TRBD2. This CDR3 is built from 15 residues. V was clipped by 4 bases and J by 2 bases; unmatched bases: 3. Germline V gene sequence: CDR1 MNHEY, CDR2 SMNVEV (reference sequence). CDR3 residues: CASSSSGTAYNEQFF. CDR3 bases: TGTGCCAGCAGTTCTAGCGGGACAGCCTACAATGAGCAGTTCTTC.

This clone was detected only a few times. The V and J genes are TRBV5-4 and TRBJ1-4; the D is unclear. V shed 7 bases and J shed 5 bases, with 15 bases lying between them. Per the germline V gene, CDR1 is SGHNT and CDR2 is YYREEE (reference sequence). The CDR3 runs 14 residues. The CDR3 DNA is TGTGCCAGCCACAGCGGCCGCCGGAATGAAAAACTGTTTTTT. Protein product: CASHSGRRNEKLFF.

The chain combines TRBV27 with TRBJ2-5; 15 nucleotides line up with TRBD2. Trimming cost V 5 bases and J 5 bases; bases outside gene matches: 6. CDR3 size: 16 residues. Per germline, CDR1 MNHEY and CDR2 SMNVEV (reference sequence). Here the CDR3 reads CASSPRTSGRVETQYF. CDR3 coding DNA: TGTGCCAGCAGTCCGCGGACTAGCGGGAGGGTCGAGACCCAGTACTTC.

The chain employs TRBV10-3 and TRBJ2-7; TRBD2 matches at 7 bases. V shed 2 bases and J 2 bases; nucleotides not matched to a gene: 6. The germline gives CDR1 ENHRY, CDR2 SYGVKD. The CDR3 extends over 15 amino acids. CDR3 loop: CAISEESSGTYEQYF. CDR3 sequence (DNA): TGTGCCATCAGTGAGGAATCTAGCGGAACCTACGAGCAGTACTTC.

The DNA of the CDR3 is TGTGCCAGCAGCTTTTCGACACATCAAGAGACCCAGTACTTC. It encodes CASSFSTHQETQYF. The chain links TRBV7-9 to TRBJ2-5; unclear D gene. Germline loops: CDR1 SEHNR, CDR2 FQNEAQ (reference sequence). This CDR3 contains 14 residues. V was clipped by 3 bases and J by 2 bases, with 10 bases between them.

The chain employs TRBV6-1 and TRBJ1-2; D gene unclear. Germline CDR1 and CDR2: MNHNS and SASEGT. The CDR3 runs to 10 residues. Trimming left V 4 bases short and J 10 bases short, with 7 bases between. CDR3 bases: TGTGCCAGCAGTGCCCGGGACTACACCTTC. Amino acid sequence: CASSARDYTF.

This chain links TRBV27 with TRBJ2-7, with 9 bases fitting TRBD2. Germline CDR1 is MNHEY and CDR2 is SMNVEV (reference sequence). The CDR3 loop spans 16 amino acids. V shed 3 bases, J shed 3 bases, and the junction held 9 bases outside the gene matches. CDR3 sequence (DNA): TGTGCCAGCAGTTTTTGGCGGCGGGAGGGCCGCTACGAGCAGTACTTC. Protein product: CASSFWRREGRYEQYF.

The chain employs TRBV11-2 and TRBJ2-1; D possibly corresponds to TRBD2 (6 bases). Germline CDR1 is SGHAT and CDR2 is FQNNGV. Between the trimmed V and J ends, which lost 7 bases and 7 bases, there was a span of 17 bases. The CDR3 runs 14 residues. As DNA, the CDR3 is TGTGCCAGCACCCCTCTGGCGGGAATTAATGAGCAGTTCTTC. It specifies CASTPLAGINEQFF.